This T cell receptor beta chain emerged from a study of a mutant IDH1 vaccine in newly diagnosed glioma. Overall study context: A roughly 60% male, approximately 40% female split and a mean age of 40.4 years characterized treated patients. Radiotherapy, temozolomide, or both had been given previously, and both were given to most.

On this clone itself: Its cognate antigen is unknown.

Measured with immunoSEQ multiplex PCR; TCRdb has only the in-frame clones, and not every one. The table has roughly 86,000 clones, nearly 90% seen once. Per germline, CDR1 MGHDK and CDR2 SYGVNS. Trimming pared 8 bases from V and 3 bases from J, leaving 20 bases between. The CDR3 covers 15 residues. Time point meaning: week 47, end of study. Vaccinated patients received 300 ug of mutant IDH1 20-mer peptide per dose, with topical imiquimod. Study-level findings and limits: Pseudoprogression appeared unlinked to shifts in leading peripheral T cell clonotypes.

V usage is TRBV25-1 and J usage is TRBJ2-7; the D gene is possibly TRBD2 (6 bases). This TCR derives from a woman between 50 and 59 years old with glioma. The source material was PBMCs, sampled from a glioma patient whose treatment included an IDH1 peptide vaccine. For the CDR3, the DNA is TGTGCCAGCCCTGTGCTAGGGGAGGAGGTCTACGAGCAGTACTTC. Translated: CASPVLGEEVYEQYF.